The next 5 T cell receptor beta chains were all read from a single sample in a study of T cell changes during pregnancy in multiple sclerosis. Here immunoSEQ multiplex PCR was the method, and the copy in TCRdb shows in-frame clones only, minus some. The sample lists about 80,000 clones; about 91% were seen once. The starting material was peripheral blood, obtained before pregnancy. The source is a female donor with multiple sclerosis, enrolled in a pregnancy study.

CDR3 bases: TGTGCCAGCAGTGGGAGACAGGGCCAGAGCTCCTATAATTCACCCCTCCACTTT. Translated: CASSGRQGQSSYNSPLHF. The chain combines TRBV6-1 with TRBJ1-6; 7 bases align to TRBD1. CDR1 is MNHNS, CDR2 SASEGT, per germline. The length of the CDR3 is 18 residues. With 4 bases clipped from V and 0 bases from J, the junction kept 9 bases outside the gene matches.

This clone showed up just once. The same CDR3 is also encoded by other DNA sequences in this sample. The chain employs TRBV9 and TRBJ2-1; tentative D call: TRBD1 (6 bases). CDR3 length: 15 amino acids. Germline V gene data show CDR1 as SGDLS and CDR2 as YYNGEE. Trimming removed 0 bases at V and 2 bases at J, with 9 bases between. CDR3 amino acids: CASSVGGGAYNEQFF. CDR3 in DNA: TGTGCCAGCAGCGTAGGAGGGGGTGCCTACAATGAGCAGTTCTTC.

The chain employs TRBV27 and TRBJ2-1, with 7 bases identical to TRBD2. V lost 3 bases and J lost 3; bases outside the gene matches: 11. Germline assignment: CDR1 MNHEY and CDR2 SMNVEV (reference sequence). The CDR3 runs to 17 residues. For the CDR3, the DNA is TGTGCCAGCAGTTTCGCAGCGGGGACCGGGGGCTACAATGAGCAGTTCTTC. Protein product: CASSFAAGTGGYNEQFF.

The chain has TRBV18 and TRBJ1-1; D is undetermined. The CDR3 loop spans 15 amino acids. CDR1 and CDR2 from the germline V gene are KGHSH and LQKENI. Deletions cut 2 bases from V and 2 bases from J, with 12 bases between. The CDR3 is CASSPELAQNTEAFF. Written as DNA, the CDR3 is TGTGCCAGCTCACCAGAACTTGCCCAAAACACTGAAGCTTTCTTT.

This rearrangement joins TRBV10-1 to TRBJ1-6, with D hard to call. The CDR3 contains 16 residues. V was shortened by 6 bases and J by 7 bases, with 19 bases between the two germline ends. Germline loops: CDR1 WNHNN, CDR2 SYGVQD (reference sequence). The CDR3 region is CASRKGRAGYNSPLHF. The CDR3 DNA sequence: TGCGCCAGCAGGAAAGGACGTGCGGGTTACAATTCACCCCTCCACTTT.